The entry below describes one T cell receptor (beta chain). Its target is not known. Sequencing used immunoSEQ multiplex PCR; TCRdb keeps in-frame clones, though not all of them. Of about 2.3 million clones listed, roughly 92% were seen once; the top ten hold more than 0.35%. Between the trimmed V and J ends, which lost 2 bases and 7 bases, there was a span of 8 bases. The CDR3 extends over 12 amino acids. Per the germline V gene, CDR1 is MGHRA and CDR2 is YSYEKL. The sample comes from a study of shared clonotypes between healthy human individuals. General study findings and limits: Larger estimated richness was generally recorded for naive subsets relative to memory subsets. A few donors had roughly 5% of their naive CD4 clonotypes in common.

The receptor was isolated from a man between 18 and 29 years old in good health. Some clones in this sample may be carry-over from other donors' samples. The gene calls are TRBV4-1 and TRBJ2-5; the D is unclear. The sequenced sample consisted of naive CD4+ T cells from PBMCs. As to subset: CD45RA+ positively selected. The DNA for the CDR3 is TGCGCCAGCAGCCAACCTTTGGGGACCCAGTACTTC. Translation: CASSQPLGTQYF.